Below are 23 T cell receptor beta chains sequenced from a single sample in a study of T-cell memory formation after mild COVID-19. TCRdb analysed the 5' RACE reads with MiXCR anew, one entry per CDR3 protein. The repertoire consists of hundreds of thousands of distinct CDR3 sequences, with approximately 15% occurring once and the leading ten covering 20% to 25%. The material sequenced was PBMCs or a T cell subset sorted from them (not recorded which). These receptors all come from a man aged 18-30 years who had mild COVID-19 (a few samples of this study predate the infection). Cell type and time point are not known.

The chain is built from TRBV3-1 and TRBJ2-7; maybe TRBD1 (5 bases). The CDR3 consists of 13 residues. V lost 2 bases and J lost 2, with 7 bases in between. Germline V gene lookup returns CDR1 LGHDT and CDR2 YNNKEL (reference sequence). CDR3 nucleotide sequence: TGTGCCAGCAGCCAACAGGGTGCCTACGAGCAGTACGTC. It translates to CASSQQGAYEQYV.

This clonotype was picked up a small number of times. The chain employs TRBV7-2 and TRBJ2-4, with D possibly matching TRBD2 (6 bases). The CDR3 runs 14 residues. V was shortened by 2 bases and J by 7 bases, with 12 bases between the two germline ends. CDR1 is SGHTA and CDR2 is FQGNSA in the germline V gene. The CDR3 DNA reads TGTGCCAGCAGCTTATCGGAGGGACCCAACATTCAGTACTTC. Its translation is CASSLSEGPNIQYF.

The CDR3 loop is CASSDYRGPAPGELFF. The CDR3 nucleotides read TGTGCCAGCAGCGATTACAGGGGGCCCGCCCCCGGGGAGCTGTTTTTT. The V gene is TRBV13, the J gene TRBJ2-2; 9 bases match TRBD1. Germline assignment: CDR1 PRHDT and CDR2 FYEKMQ (reference sequence). V lost 5 bases and J lost 6; bases outside the gene matches: 10. This CDR3 has 16 residues.

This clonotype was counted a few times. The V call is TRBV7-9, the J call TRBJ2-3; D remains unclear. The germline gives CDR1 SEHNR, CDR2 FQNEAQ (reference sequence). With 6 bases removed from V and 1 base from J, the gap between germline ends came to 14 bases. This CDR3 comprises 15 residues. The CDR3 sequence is CASSFPTVRTDTQYF. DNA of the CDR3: TGTGCCAGCAGTTTCCCAACAGTGCGCACAGATACGCAGTATTTT.

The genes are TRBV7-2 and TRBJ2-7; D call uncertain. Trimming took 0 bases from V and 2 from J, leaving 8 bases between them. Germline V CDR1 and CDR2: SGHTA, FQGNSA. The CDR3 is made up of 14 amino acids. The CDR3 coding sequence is TGTGCCAGCAGCTTAGCCTCCCCAACCTACGAGCAGTACTTC. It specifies CASSLASPTYEQYF.

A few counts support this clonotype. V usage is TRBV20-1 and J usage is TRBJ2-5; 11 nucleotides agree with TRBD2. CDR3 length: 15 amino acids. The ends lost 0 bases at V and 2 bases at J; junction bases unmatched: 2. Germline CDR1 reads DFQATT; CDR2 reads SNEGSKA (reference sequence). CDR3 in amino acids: CSARELAGGQETQYF. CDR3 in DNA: TGCAGTGCTAGAGAGCTAGCGGGGGGTCAAGAGACCCAGTACTTC.

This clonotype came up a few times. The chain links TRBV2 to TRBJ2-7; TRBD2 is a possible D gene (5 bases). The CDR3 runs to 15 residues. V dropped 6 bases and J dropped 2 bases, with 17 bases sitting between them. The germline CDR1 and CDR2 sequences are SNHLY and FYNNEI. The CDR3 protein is CASSWETSGAYEQYF. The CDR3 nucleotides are TGTGCCAGCAGCTGGGAAACATCCGGGGCCTACGAGCAGTACTTC.

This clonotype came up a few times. This CDR3 is CASSVPGQGAHEQYV. CDR3 nucleotide sequence: TGTGCCAGCAGTGTCCCGGGACAGGGAGCTCACGAGCAGTACGTC. J is TRBJ2-7 and V is TRBV6-2 or TRBV6-3, with 9 bases lining up with TRBD1. In germline, CDR1 is MNHEY, CDR2 SVGEGT. V lost 5 bases, J lost 5 bases, and 10 bases stayed unmatched. This CDR3 contains 15 residues.

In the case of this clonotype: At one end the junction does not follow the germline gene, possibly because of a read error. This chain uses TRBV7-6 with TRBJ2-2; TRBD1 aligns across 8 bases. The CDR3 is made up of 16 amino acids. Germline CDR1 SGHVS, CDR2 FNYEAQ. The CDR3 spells CDSSPPRTGRTGELFF. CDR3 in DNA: TGTGACAGCAGCCCACCCCGGACAGGGCGCACCGGGGAGCTGTTTTTT.

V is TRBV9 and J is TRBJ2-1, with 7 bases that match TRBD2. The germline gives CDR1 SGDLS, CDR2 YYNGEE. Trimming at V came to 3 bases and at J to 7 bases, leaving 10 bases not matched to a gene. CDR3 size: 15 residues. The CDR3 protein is CASSGTGTILNEQFF. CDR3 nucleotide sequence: TGTGCCAGCAGCGGAACCGGGACTATCCTAAATGAGCAGTTCTTC.

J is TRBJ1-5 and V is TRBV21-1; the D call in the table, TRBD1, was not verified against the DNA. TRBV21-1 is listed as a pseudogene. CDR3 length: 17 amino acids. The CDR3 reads CASSGVQGFSSNQPQHF. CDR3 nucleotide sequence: TGTGCCAGCAGCGGGGTACAGGGGTTTTCTAGCAATCAGCCCCAGCATTTT.

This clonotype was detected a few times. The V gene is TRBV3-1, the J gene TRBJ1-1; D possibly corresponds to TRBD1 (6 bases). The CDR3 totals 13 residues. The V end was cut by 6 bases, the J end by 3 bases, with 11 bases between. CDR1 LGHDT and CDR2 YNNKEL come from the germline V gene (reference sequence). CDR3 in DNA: TGTGCCAGCAGGGAGCAGGGGTACACTGAAGCTTTCTTT. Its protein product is CASREQGYTEAFF.

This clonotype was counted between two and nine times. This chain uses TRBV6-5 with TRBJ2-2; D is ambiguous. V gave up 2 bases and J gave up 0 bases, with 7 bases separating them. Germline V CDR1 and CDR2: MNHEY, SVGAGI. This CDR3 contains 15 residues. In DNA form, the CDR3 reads TGTGCCAGCAGTTACGGCAGGACGAACACCGGGGAGCTGTTTTTT. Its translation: CASSYGRTNTGELFF.

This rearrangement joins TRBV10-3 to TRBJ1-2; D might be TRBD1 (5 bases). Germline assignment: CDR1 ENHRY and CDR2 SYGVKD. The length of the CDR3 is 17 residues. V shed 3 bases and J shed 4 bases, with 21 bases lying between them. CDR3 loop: CAISDIAGPTPTYGYTF. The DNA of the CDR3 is TGTGCCATCAGTGACATCGCAGGGCCTACTCCGACCTATGGCTACACCTTC.

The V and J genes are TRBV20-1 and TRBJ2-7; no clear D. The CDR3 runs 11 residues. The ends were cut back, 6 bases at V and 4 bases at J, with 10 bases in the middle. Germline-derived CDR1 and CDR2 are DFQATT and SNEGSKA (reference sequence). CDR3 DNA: TGCAGTGCCCGAAAGAGGTACGAGCAGTACTTC. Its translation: CSARKRYEQYF.

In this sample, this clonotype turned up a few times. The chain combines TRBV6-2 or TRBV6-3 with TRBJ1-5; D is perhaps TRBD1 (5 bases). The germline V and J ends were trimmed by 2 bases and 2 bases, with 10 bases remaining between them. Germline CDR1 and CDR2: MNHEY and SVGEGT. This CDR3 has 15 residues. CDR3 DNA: TGTGCCAGCAGTTACCGAGGGGCAGGCAATCAGCCCCAGCATTTT. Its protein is CASSYRGAGNQPQHF.

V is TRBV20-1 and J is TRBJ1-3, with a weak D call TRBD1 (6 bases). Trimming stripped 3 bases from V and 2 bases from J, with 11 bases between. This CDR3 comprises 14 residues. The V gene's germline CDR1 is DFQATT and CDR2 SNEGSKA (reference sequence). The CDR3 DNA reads TGCAGTGCTAGCGACAGGAACACTGGAAACACCATATATTTT. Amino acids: CSASDRNTGNTIYF.

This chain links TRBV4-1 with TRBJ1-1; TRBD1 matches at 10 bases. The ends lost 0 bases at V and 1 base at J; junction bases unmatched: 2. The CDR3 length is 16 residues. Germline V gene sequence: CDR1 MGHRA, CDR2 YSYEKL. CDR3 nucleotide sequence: TGCGCCAGCAGCCAAGAGGGACAGGGGCCGAACACTGAAGCTTTCTTT. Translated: CASSQEGQGPNTEAFF.

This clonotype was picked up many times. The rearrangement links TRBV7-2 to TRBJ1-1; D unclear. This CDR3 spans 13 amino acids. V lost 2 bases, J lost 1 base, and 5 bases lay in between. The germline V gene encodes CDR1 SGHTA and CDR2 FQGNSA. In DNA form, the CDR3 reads TGTGCCAGCAGCTTACAACCGAACACTGAAGCTTTCTTT. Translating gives CASSLQPNTEAFF.

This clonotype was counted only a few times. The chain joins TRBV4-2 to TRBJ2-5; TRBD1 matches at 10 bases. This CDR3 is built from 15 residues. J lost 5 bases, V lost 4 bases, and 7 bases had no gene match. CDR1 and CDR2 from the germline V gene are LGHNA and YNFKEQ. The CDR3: CASSPSTGGGETQYF. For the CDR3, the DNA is TGTGCCAGCAGCCCGTCGACAGGGGGCGGGGAGACCCAGTACTTC.

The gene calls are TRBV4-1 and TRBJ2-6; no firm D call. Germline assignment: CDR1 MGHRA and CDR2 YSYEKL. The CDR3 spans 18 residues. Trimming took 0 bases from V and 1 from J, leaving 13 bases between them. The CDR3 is CASSQEAHHSSGANVLTF. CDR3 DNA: TGCGCCAGCAGCCAAGAGGCACATCACTCGTCTGGGGCCAACGTCCTGACTTTC.

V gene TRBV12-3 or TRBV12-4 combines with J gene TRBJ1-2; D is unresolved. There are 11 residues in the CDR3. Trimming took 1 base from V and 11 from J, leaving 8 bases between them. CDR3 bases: TGTGCCAGCAGTTTAGGTGCATTTTACACCTTC. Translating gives CASSLGAFYTF.

The CDR3 loop reads CSAPLQGRRETQYF. The DNA for the CDR3 is TGCAGTGCCCCACTACAGGGGCGGCGAGAGACCCAGTACTTC. V gene TRBV20-1 combines with J gene TRBJ2-5, with 7 bases that match TRBD1. The germline CDR1 and CDR2 sequences are DFQATT and SNEGSKA (reference sequence). The CDR3 runs to 14 residues. The junction had 11 bases not matched to a gene; V was cut back by 6 bases and J by 4 bases.